The source of this TCR beta chain is a study of graft-versus-host responses after intestinal transplantation. Worth noting for this clone: Its specificity is unknown.

Unmatched junction bases numbered 6, after V lost 4 bases and J lost 5 bases. CDR1 and CDR2 (germline): SGHRS, YFSETQ. The CDR3 is 15 residues long. Profiling relied on immunoSEQ multiplex PCR, and the TCRdb table lists in-frame clones only, not all of them. The profile shows roughly 81,000 clones, roughly 80% of them singletons. Sequencing used unstimulated CD4+ T cells sorted from spleen or lymph node cells, obtained before intestinal transplant. The chain has TRBV5-1 and TRBJ2-3; TRBD2 aligns across 11 bases. The receptor was isolated from a human donor who received an intestinal transplant. The CDR3 spells CASSIAGGSGDTQYF. The CDR3 bases are TGCGCCAGCAGCATAGCGGGAGGGTCCGGAGATACGCAGTATTTT.